Listed below are T cell receptor beta chains from one sample, sequenced in a study of T cell responses to AZD1222 COVID-19 vaccine. Libraries were prepared by immunoSEQ multiplex PCR; TCRdb keeps only in-frame clonotypes and omits some of them. The sample holds under 85,000 clones, roughly 88% seen once. Sample: peripheral blood, taken on day 0 of MenACWY control vaccination. The receptors derive from an adult in good health. Each CDR3 is given with its conserved first and last residue. D genes are given only for firm matches. A row's size may be missing; if present it is once, few, many or a size class.

d_gene	v_gene	abundance	j_gene	CDR3aa	CDR3nt
NA	TRBV2	NA	TRBJ2-7	CASSEGREQYF	TGTGCCAGCAGTGAAGGACGGGAGCAGTACTTC
NA	TRBV12-3/TRBV12-4	NA	TRBJ1-6	CASSLMGQSPLHF	TGTGCCAGCAGTTTAATGGGTCAATCACCCCTCCACTTT
TRBD2	TRBV7-9	NA	TRBJ2-3	CASSQALAGAGDTQYF	TGTGCCAGCAGCCAAGCTCTAGCGGGGGCCGGGGATACGCAGTATTTT
NA	TRBV6-6	NA	TRBJ1-2	CASRFRQVGYTF	TGTGCCAGCAGATTTCGACAGGTTGGCTACACCTTC
TRBD1	TRBV6-5	NA	TRBJ1-2	CASSSPGQGDYGYTF	TGTGCCAGCAGTTCTCCGGGACAGGGTGACTATGGCTACACCTTC
TRBD1	TRBV27	NA	TRBJ1-6	CASTTAGGLTPLHF	TGTGCCAGCACCACTGCAGGGGGCTTAACACCCCTCCACTTT
NA	TRBV3-1/TRBV3-2	NA	TRBJ2-1	CASSRGPTGVSEQFF	TGTGCCAGCAGCCGCGGCCCGACAGGTGTTAGTGAGCAGTTCTTC
TRBD1	TRBV24-1	NA	TRBJ2-3	CATSEPTGGSDTQYF	TGTGCCACCAGTGAACCGACAGGGGGCTCAGATACGCAGTATTTT
TRBD1	TRBV7-2	NA	TRBJ1-5	CASSWDSKSNQPQHF	TGTGCCAGCAGCTGGGACAGTAAGAGCAATCAGCCCCAGCATTTT
NA	TRBV5-8	NA	TRBJ1-6	CASSLVGRPSSPLHF	TGTGCCAGCAGCTTGGTCGGCCGACCCTCTTCACCCCTCCACTTT
TRBD2	TRBV6-2/TRBV6-3	NA	TRBJ2-5	CASSLWIAGAQETQYF	TGTGCCAGCAGTTTGTGGATAGCGGGGGCACAAGAGACCCAGTACTTC
TRBD2	TRBV7-8	NA	TRBJ2-5	CASSLALEREGQETQYF	TGTGCCAGCAGCTTAGCGTTGGAGAGGGAGGGTCAAGAGACCCAGTACTTC
NA	TRBV18	few	TRBJ1-1	CASSGDVDTEAFF	TGTGCCAGCTCGGGGGACGTTGACACTGAAGCTTTCTTT
NA	TRBV9	NA	TRBJ2-2	CASSARTNTGELFF	TGTGCCAGCAGCGCCCGAACAAACACCGGGGAGCTGTTTTTT
NA	TRBV9	once	TRBJ1-4	CASSAATPTTATNEKLFF	TGTGCCAGCAGCGCGGCAACTCCGACGACAGCAACTAATGAAAAACTGTTTTTT
NA	TRBV11-1	NA	TRBJ2-1	CASSLTGNEQFF	TGTGCCAGCAGCCTAACAGGGAATGAGCAGTTCTTC
NA	TRBV30	few	TRBJ2-5	CAWSYDNMWGMSQETQYF	TGTGCCTGGAGCTATGACAATATGTGGGGGATGAGTCAAGAGACCCAGTACTTC
NA	TRBV19	NA	TRBJ1-1	CASSMGGMNTEAFF	TGTGCCAGTAGTATGGGGGGAATGAACACTGAAGCTTTCTTT
NA	TRBV3-1/TRBV3-2	NA	TRBJ2-3	CASSQEGRVRGTDTQYF	TGTGCCAGCAGCCAAGAAGGCAGGGTGAGGGGCACAGATACGCAGTATTTT
NA	TRBV7-3	NA	TRBJ1-1	CASSLRVGAEAFF	TGTGCCAGCAGCTTAAGGGTAGGTGCTGAAGCTTTCTTT
NA	TRBV6-5	NA	TRBJ1-2	CASSPGRIVGYTF	TGTGCCAGCAGCCCGGGACGGATAGTAGGCTACACCTTC
NA	TRBV7-8	NA	TRBJ2-4	CASSREARKNIQYF	TGTGCCAGCAGCCGAGAGGCGCGTAAAAACATTCAGTACTTC
NA	TRBV20-1	NA	TRBJ1-1	CSASRGFDTEAFF	TGCAGTGCTAGTCGAGGGTTTGACACTGAAGCTTTCTTT
TRBD1	TRBV4-3	NA	TRBJ1-4	CASSQDRQLFF	TGCGCCAGCAGCCAGGACAGGCAACTGTTTTTT
NA	TRBV7-2	NA	TRBJ2-5	CASSLEGGVRGTQYF	TGTGCCAGCAGCTTAGAGGGCGGGGTTCGGGGGACCCAGTACTTC
TRBD1	TRBV11-2	NA	TRBJ1-4	CASSFGQVDNEKLFF	TGTGCCAGCAGCTTCGGACAGGTCGATAATGAAAAACTGTTTTTT
NA	TRBV7-2	once	TRBJ1-5	CASSLSSNQPQHF	TGTGCCAGCAGCTTAAGTAGCAATCAGCCCCAGCATTTT
TRBD2	TRBV10-3	NA	TRBJ2-3	CAISAGGSDTQYF	TGTGCCATCAGTGCGGGGGGTTCAGATACGCAGTATTTT
TRBD1	TRBV7-2	NA	TRBJ1-5	CASSLSGTASQPQHF	TGTGCCAGCAGCTTATCGGGGACAGCCAGTCAGCCCCAGCATTTT
NA	TRBV5-1	NA	TRBJ1-4	CASSPVGSLSATNEKLFF	TGCGCCAGCAGCCCCGTTGGGAGCCTCAGTGCAACTAATGAAAAACTGTTTTTT
TRBD2	TRBV4-3	few	TRBJ2-7	CASSPGTSGVLTYEQYF	TGCGCCAGCAGCCCCGGGACTAGCGGGGTCCTTACCTACGAGCAGTACTTC
TRBD1	TRBV5-1	once	TRBJ1-2	CASSLGQGEDGYTF	TGCGCCAGCAGCTTGGGACAGGGTGAGGACGGCTACACCTTC
NA	TRBV21-1	NA	TRBJ2-7	CASTEGYSYEQYF	TGTGCCAGCACAGAGGGCTACTCCTACGAGCAGTACTTC
NA	TRBV10-3	NA	TRBJ1-1	CAISEGNTEAFF	TGTGCCATCAGTGAGGGGAACACTGAAGCTTTCTTT
NA	TRBV6-5	NA	TRBJ1-4	CASSQTSGDEKLFF	TGTGCCAGCAGCCAGACGAGTGGGGATGAAAAACTGTTTTTT
NA	TRBV4-3	NA	TRBJ1-2	CASSQVNRRGYGYTF	TGCGCCAGCAGCCAAGTGAACAGAAGAGGGTATGGCTACACCTTC
NA	TRBV7-3	NA	TRBJ2-1	CASSPGAIYNEQFF	TGTGCCAGCAGCCCTGGCGCCATATACAATGAGCAGTTCTTC
NA	TRBV5-1	NA	TRBJ1-2	CASSYGTGANYGYTF	TGCGCCAGCAGCTATGGGACTGGAGCTAACTATGGCTACACCTTC
NA	TRBV4-2	NA	TRBJ1-1	CASSQGGTVNTEAFF	TGTGCCAGCAGCCAAGGGGGGACGGTGAACACTGAAGCTTTCTTT
NA	TRBV4-3	NA	TRBJ1-5	CASSQMMGDQPQHF	TGCGCCAGCAGCCAAATGATGGGGGACCAGCCCCAGCATTTT
NA	TRBV9	NA	TRBJ1-3	CASSVGQRGGNTIYF	TGTGCCAGCAGCGTAGGTCAGCGCGGGGGAAACACCATATATTTT
TRBD1	TRBV2	NA	TRBJ1-2	CASKPRPGQGVDGYTF	TGTGCCAGCAAACCGAGGCCGGGACAGGGGGTCGATGGCTACACCTTC
TRBD1	TRBV10-3	NA	TRBJ1-6	CAISELGQGNSPLHF	TGTGCCATCAGTGAGTTGGGACAGGGGAATTCACCCCTCCACTTT
NA	TRBV4-2	NA	TRBJ2-3	CASSRGHTPSTDTQYF	TGTGCCAGCAGCCGGGGCCATACCCCTAGCACAGATACGCAGTATTTT
NA	TRBV12-5	NA	TRBJ2-2	CASGDREGGSGELFF	TGTGCTAGTGGGGATCGAGAGGGAGGTAGCGGGGAGCTGTTTTTT
TRBD2	TRBV6-2/TRBV6-3	NA	TRBJ2-3	CASSLGGITDTQYF	TGTGCCAGCAGTTTGGGGGGGATCACAGATACGCAGTATTTT
TRBD1	TRBV5-1	NA	TRBJ2-7	CASSLDRVYEQYF	TGCGCCAGCAGCCTGGACAGGGTCTACGAGCAGTACTTC
TRBD1	TRBV30	NA	TRBJ1-1	CAWSVETGWAEAFF	TGTGCCTGGAGTGTAGAGACAGGGTGGGCTGAAGCTTTCTTT
TRBD1	TRBV5-1	NA	TRBJ1-1	CASRFDRDRAFF	TGCGCCAGCAGGTTCGACAGGGACAGGGCTTTCTTT
NA	TRBV18	NA	TRBJ2-1	CASSPKYGGGNEQFF	TGTGCCAGCTCACCAAAGTACGGGGGCGGGAATGAGCAGTTCTTC
NA	TRBV6-5	few	TRBJ2-7	CASSYDLAGEQYF	TGTGCCAGCAGTTACGACTTGGCTGGGGAGCAGTACTTC
TRBD1	TRBV27	NA	TRBJ1-4	CASIGGRGRESGGATNEKLFF	TGTGCCAGCATAGGGGGCAGGGGGCGCGAGTCGGGAGGTGCAACTAATGAAAAACTGTTTTTT
NA	TRBV6-5	NA	TRBJ1-2	CASSHGPDYGYTF	TGTGCCAGCAGCCACGGGCCAGACTATGGCTACACCTTC
NA	TRBV5-1	few	TRBJ1-2	CASSLDGSLNYGYTF	TGCGCCAGCAGCTTGGACGGCAGCCTTAACTATGGCTACACCTTC
NA	TRBV10-2	NA	TRBJ2-6	CASSDPTVSGANVLTF	TGCGCCAGCAGTGACCCGACGGTCTCTGGGGCCAACGTCCTGACTTTC